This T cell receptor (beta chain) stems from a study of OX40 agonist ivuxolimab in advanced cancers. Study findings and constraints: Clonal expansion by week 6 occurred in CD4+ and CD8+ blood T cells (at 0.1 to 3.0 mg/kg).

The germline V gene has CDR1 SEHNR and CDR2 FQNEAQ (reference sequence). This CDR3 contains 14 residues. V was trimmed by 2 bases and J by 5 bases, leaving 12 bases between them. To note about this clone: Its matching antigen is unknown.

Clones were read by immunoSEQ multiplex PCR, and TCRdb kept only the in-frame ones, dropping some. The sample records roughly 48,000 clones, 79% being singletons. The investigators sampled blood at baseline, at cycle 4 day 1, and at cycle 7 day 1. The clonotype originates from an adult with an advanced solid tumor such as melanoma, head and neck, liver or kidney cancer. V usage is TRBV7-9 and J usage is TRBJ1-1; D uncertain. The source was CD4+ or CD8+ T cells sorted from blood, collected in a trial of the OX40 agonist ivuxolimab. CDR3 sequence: CASSLIGRRTEAFF. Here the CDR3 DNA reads TGTGCCAGCAGCTTAATCGGTCGGAGGACTGAAGCTTTCTTT. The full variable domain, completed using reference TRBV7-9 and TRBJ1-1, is DTGVSQNPRHKITKRGQNVTFRCDPISEHNRLYWYRQTLGQGPEFLTYFQNEAQLEKSRLLSDRFSAERPKGSFSTLEIQRTEQGDSAMYLCASSLIGRRTEAFFGQGTRLTVV.